This is a list of T cell receptor beta chains from one sample in a study of T cell changes during pregnancy in multiple sclerosis. Method: immunoSEQ multiplex PCR; TCRdb's copy keeps in-frame clones and lacks some. The repertoire holds roughly 120,000 clones, with roughly 90% as singletons. The specimen comprised peripheral blood, sampled in the third trimester of pregnancy. The receptors here all came from a female donor with multiple sclerosis, enrolled in a pregnancy study. Each CDR3 is given with its conserved first and last residue. The order of the fields is CDR3 length, J gene, V gene, CDR3 protein.

cdr3_length: 14; j_call: TRBJ1-2; v_call: TRBV7-3; cdr3_aa: CASSSQGMPGGYTF
cdr3_length: 15; j_call: TRBJ2-3; v_call: TRBV5-4; cdr3_aa: CASSQLGQDRDTQYF
cdr3_length: 15; j_call: TRBJ2-1; v_call: TRBV6-5; cdr3_aa: CASSYRGGTYNEQFF
cdr3_length: 16; j_call: TRBJ2-5; v_call: TRBV5-4; cdr3_aa: CASGGLAGAGRETQYF
cdr3_length: 14; j_call: TRBJ1-1; v_call: TRBV6-6; cdr3_aa: CASGRQGANTEAFF
cdr3_length: 18; j_call: TRBJ1-6; v_call: TRBV14; cdr3_aa: CASRMGQGASSYNSPLHF
cdr3_length: 15; j_call: TRBJ2-2; v_call: TRBV5-6; cdr3_aa: CASSPWRQNTGELFF
cdr3_length: 14; j_call: TRBJ1-2; v_call: TRBV7-9; cdr3_aa: CASSRSDRNYGYTF
cdr3_length: 15; j_call: TRBJ1-2; v_call: TRBV7-6; cdr3_aa: CASSLETGGANGYTF
cdr3_length: 18; j_call: TRBJ1-1; v_call: TRBV5-1; cdr3_aa: CASSPPRGLDLLNTEAFF
cdr3_length: 15; j_call: TRBJ1-6; v_call: TRBV5-1; cdr3_aa: CASSWGRVENSPLHF
cdr3_length: 15; j_call: TRBJ1-4; v_call: TRBV15; cdr3_aa: CATSRGGAGNEKLFF
cdr3_length: 13; j_call: TRBJ2-2; v_call: TRBV6-5; cdr3_aa: CASSPTSFGELFF
cdr3_length: 16; j_call: TRBJ2-3; v_call: TRBV7-6; cdr3_aa: CASSAGTSGGTDTQYF
cdr3_length: 15; j_call: TRBJ2-5; v_call: TRBV7-9; cdr3_aa: CASNTGGGLQETQYF
cdr3_length: 15; j_call: TRBJ2-2; v_call: TRBV7-2; cdr3_aa: CASSPGTGATGELFF
cdr3_length: 18; j_call: TRBJ2-2; v_call: TRBV5-1; cdr3_aa: CASSLLPAPLSNTGGLFF
cdr3_length: 16; j_call: TRBJ2-4; v_call: TRBV9; cdr3_aa: CASSGGTSGRASIQYF
cdr3_length: 15; j_call: TRBJ2-7; v_call: TRBV16; cdr3_aa: CASSPGLAGGPEQYF
cdr3_length: 14; j_call: TRBJ2-1; v_call: TRBV7-6; cdr3_aa: CASSSRTGSDEQFF
cdr3_length: 16; j_call: TRBJ2-1; v_call: TRBV2; cdr3_aa: CASSVSSGGPYNEQFF
cdr3_length: 14; j_call: TRBJ2-3; v_call: TRBV9; cdr3_aa: CASSVRGGRDTQYF
cdr3_length: 13; j_call: TRBJ2-7; v_call: TRBV5-6; cdr3_aa: CASLNWAGREQYF
cdr3_length: 16; j_call: TRBJ2-3; v_call: TRBV15; cdr3_aa: CATSRDDRGRVDTQYF
cdr3_length: 17; j_call: TRBJ2-7; v_call: TRBV19; cdr3_aa: CASSISPLAGLPYEQYF
cdr3_length: 15; j_call: TRBJ1-4; v_call: TRBV28; cdr3_aa: CASSIRQGEAEKLFF
cdr3_length: 14; j_call: TRBJ2-7; v_call: TRBV9; cdr3_aa: CASSVEGGSYEQYF
cdr3_length: 15; j_call: TRBJ1-2; v_call: TRBV14; cdr3_aa: CASSQDFVQGAGYTF
cdr3_length: 15; j_call: TRBJ2-3; v_call: TRBV5-1; cdr3_aa: CASSLGWQSTDTQYF
cdr3_length: 15; j_call: TRBJ1-3; v_call: TRBV11-2; cdr3_aa: CASSFNRGSGNTIYF
cdr3_length: 14; j_call: TRBJ2-5; v_call: TRBV6-6; cdr3_aa: CASGLMPRQETQYF